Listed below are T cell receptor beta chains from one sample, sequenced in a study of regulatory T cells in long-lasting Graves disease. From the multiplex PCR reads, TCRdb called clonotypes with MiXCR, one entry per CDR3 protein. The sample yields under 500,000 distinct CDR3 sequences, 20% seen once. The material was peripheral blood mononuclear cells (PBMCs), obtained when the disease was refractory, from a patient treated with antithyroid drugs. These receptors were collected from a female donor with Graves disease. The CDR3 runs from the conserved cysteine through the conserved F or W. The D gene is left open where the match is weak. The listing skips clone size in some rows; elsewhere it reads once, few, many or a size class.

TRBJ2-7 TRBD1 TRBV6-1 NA TGTGCCAGCAGTGAATTAGGGGACAGCCGGGAGCAGTACTTC CASSELGDSREQYF
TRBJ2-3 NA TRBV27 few TGTGCCAGCAAGGAGAGTGGAACGCAGTATTTT CASKESGTQYF
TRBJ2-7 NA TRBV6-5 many TGTGCCAGCAGTTACTCGTGGCAGCTCTACGAGCAGTACTTC CASSYSWQLYEQYF
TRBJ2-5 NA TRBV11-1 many TGTGCCAGCAGCTTAGAGGGCAGATACCAAGAGACCCAGTACTTC CASSLEGRYQETQYF
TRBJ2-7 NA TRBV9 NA TGTGCCAGCAGCGTAGGAGGGAGCGCGTACGAGCAGTACTTC CASSVGGSAYEQYF
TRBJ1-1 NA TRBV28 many TGTGCCAGCAGTGCCTTTCAGGGATTTGGTGAAGCTTTCTTT CASSAFQGFGEAFF
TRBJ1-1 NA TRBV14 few TGTGCCAGCAGCCAAGTCGGGTATTACACTGAAGCTTTCTTT CASSQVGYYTEAFF
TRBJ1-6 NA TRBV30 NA TGTGTCTGGAGTGTAGGTTCACCCCTCCACTTT CVWSVGSPLHF
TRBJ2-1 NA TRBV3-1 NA TGTGCCAGCAGCCCCAGTGTCGTGGACTCCCGCTACAATGAGCAGTTCTTC CASSPSVVDSRYNEQFF
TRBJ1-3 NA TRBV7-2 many TGTGCCAGCAGCTTATTCTCTTACTCTGGAAACACCATATATTTT CASSLFSYSGNTIYF
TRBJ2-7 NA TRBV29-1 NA TGCAGCGTCCAAACGGGGAACGAGCAGTACTTC CSVQTGNEQYF
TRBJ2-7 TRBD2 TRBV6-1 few TGTGCCAGCCTTGGATGGGCTAGCGGGAGGTTGCAGTACTTC CASLGWASGRLQYF
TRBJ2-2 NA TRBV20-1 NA TGCAGTGCTAGAGATTATGGAGGGAACACCGGGGAGCTGTTTTTT CSARDYGGNTGELFF
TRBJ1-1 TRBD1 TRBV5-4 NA TGTGCCAGCAGCTCAGGACAGGGGTACGGGGCTTTCTTT CASSSGQGYGAFF
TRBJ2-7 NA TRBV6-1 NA TGTGCCAGCAGTCCCTCCGCAGGGCTCGTACGCGAGCAGTACTTC CASSPSAGLVREQYF
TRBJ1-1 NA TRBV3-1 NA TGTGCCAGCAGCCTCGAGACAGTGGGCACTGAAGCTTTCTTT CASSLETVGTEAFF